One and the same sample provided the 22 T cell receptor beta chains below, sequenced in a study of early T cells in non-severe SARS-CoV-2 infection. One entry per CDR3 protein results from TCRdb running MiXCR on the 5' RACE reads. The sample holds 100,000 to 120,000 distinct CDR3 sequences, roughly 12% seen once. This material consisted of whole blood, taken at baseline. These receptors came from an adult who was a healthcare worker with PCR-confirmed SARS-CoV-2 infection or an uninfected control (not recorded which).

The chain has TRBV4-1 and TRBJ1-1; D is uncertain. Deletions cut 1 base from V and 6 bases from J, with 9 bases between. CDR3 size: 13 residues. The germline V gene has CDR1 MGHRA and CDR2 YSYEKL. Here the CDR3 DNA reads TGCGCCAGCAGCCAAGGAGGCTACGCTGAAGCTTTCTTT. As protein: CASSQGGYAEAFF.

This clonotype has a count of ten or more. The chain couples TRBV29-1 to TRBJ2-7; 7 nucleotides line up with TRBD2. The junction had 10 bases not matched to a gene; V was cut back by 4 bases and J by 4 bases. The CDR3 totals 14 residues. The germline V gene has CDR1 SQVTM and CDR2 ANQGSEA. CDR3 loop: CSVGFGRPSYEQYF. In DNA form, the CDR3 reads TGCAGCGTTGGGTTCGGGAGGCCGTCTTACGAGCAGTACTTC.

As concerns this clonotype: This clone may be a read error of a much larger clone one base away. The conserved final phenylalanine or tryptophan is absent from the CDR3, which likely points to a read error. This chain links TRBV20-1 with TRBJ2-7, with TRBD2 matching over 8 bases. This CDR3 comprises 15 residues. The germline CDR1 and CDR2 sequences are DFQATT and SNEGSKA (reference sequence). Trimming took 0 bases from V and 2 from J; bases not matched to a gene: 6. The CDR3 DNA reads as TGCAGTGCTAGAGATCTGGGCGGGGGGACCTACGAGCAGTACTCC. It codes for CSARDLGGGTYEQYS.

This CDR3 is CASSFAGESYEQYF. The CDR3 coding sequence is TGTGCCAGCAGCTTTGCAGGGGAAAGCTACGAGCAGTACTTC. V is TRBV5-6 and J is TRBJ2-7; a weak D match, TRBD1 (6 bases). Trimming left V 2 bases short and J 3 bases short, with 12 bases between. The CDR3 is 14 residues long. In germline, CDR1 is SGHDT, CDR2 YYEEEE.

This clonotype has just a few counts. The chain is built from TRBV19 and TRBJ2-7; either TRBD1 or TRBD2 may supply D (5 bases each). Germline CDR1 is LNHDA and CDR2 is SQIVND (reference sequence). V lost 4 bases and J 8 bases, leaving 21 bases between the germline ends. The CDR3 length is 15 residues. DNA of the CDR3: TGTGCCAGTAGTACCCACCGGGACCCTGCTGTCCAGCAGTACTTC. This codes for CASSTHRDPAVQQYF.

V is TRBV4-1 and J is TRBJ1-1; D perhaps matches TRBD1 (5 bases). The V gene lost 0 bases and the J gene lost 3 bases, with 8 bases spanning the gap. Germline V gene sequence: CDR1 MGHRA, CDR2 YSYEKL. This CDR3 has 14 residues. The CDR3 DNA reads TGCGCCAGCAGCCAAGACACGGGGGACACTGAAGCTTTCTTT. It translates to CASSQDTGDTEAFF.

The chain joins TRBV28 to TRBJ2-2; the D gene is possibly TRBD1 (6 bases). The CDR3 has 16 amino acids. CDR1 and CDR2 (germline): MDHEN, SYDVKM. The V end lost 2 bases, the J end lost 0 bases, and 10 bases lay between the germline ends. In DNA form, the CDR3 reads TGTGCCAGCAGTTTAAGGGGACACCCGAACACCGGGGAGCTGTTTTTT. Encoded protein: CASSLRGHPNTGELFF.

The CDR3 spells CASSWLGQLSTEAFF. Written as DNA, the CDR3 is TGTGCCAGCAGCTGGCTCGGGCAGCTTAGCACTGAAGCTTTCTTT. The V call is TRBV7-8, the J call TRBJ1-1, with unresolved D. Germline CDR1 reads SGHVS; CDR2 reads FQNEAQ. The CDR3 is 15 residues long. The V and J ends lost 4 bases and 4 bases respectively, with 16 bases between them.

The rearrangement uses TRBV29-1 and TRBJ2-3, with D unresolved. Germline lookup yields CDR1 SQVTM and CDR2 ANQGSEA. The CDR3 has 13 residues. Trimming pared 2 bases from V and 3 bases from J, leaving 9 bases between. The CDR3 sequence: CSVEQQQTDTQYF. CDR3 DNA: TGCAGCGTTGAACAACAGCAAACAGATACGCAGTATTTT.

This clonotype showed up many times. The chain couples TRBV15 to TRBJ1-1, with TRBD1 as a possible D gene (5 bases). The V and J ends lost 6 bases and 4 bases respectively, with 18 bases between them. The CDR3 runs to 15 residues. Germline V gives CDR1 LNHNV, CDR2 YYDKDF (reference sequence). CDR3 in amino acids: CATRQTDSRVTEAFF. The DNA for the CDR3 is TGTGCCACCAGGCAGACCGATAGCAGGGTCACTGAAGCTTTCTTT.

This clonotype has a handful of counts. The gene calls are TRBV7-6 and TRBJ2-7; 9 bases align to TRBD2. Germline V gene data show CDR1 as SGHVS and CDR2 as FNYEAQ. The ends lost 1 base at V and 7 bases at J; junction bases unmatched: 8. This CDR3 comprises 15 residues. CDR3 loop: CASSLGIAGVGEQYF. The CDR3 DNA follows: TGTGCCAGCAGCTTAGGTATAGCGGGAGTGGGGGAGCAGTACTTC.

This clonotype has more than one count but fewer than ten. The CDR3 DNA sequence: TGCAGCGTTGAATTAACCTACAATGAGCAGTTCTTC. Residues: CSVELTYNEQFF. V gene TRBV29-1 combines with J gene TRBJ2-1; no reliable D call. Germline V gene lookup returns CDR1 SQVTM and CDR2 ANQGSEA. This CDR3 region has 12 residues. Trimming left V 2 bases short and J 2 bases short, with 4 bases between.

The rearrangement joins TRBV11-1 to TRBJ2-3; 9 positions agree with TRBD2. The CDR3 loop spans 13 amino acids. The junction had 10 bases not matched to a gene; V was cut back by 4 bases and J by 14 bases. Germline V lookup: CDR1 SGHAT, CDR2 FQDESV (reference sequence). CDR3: CASSSASGTPGYF. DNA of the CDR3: TGTGCCAGCAGCTCGGCTAGCGGGACGCCGGGGTATTTT.

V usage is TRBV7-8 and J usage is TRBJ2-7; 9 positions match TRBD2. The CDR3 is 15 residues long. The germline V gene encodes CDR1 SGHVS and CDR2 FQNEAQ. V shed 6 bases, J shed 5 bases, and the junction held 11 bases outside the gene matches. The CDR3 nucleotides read TGTGCCAGCAGATCACAGGCGGGAGGGGGCAACGAGCAGTACTTC. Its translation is CASRSQAGGGNEQYF.

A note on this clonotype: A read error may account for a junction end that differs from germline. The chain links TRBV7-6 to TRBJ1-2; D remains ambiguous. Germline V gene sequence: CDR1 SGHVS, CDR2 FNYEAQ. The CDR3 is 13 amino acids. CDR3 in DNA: TGTGCCGGCAGCTCATCTTGGGAACATGGCTACACCTTC. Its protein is CAGSSSWEHGYTF. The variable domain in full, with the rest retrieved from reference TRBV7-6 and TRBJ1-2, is GAGVSQSPRYKVTKRGQDVALRCDPISGHVSLYWYRQALGQGPEFLTYFNYEAQQDKSGLPNDRFSAERPEGSISTLTIQRTEQRDSAMYRCAGSSSWEHGYTFGSGTRLTVV.

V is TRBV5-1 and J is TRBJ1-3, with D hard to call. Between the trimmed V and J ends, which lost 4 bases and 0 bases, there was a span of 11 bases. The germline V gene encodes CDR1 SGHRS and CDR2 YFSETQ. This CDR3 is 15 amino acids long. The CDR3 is CASSREVLSGNTIYF. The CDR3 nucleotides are TGCGCCAGCAGCAGAGAGGTACTCTCTGGAAACACCATATATTTT.

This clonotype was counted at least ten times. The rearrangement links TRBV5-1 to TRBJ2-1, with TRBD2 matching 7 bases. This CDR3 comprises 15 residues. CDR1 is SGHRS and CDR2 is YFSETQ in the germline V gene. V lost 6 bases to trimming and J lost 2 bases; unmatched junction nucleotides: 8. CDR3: CASTTGGGPYNEQFF. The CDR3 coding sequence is TGCGCCAGCACCACGGGGGGTGGCCCCTACAATGAGCAGTTCTTC.

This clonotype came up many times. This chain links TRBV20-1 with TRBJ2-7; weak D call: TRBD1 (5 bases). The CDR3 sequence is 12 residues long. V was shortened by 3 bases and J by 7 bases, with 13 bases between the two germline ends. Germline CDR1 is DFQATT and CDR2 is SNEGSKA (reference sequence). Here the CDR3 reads CSARGPSEEQYF. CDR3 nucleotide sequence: TGCAGTGCTAGGGGGCCTTCCGAGGAGCAGTACTTC.

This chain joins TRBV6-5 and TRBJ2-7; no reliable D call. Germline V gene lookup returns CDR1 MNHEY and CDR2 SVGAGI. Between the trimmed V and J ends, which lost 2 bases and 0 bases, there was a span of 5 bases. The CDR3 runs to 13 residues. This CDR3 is CASSYTSSYEQYF. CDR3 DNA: TGTGCCAGCAGTTACACAAGCTCCTACGAGCAGTACTTC.

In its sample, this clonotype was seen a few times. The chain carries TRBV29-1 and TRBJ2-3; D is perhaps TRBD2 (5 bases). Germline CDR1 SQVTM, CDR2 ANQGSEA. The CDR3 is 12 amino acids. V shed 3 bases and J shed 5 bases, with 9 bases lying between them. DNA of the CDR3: TGCAGCGTTGACCTAGCTGGAGATACGCAGTATTTT. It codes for CSVDLAGDTQYF.

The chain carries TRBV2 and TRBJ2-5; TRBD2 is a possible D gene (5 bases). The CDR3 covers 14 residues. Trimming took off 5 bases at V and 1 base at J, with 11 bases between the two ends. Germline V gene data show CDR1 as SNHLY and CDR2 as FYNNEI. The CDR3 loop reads CASSSLGSQETQYF. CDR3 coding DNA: TGTGCCAGCAGTTCCCTGGGGAGCCAAGAGACCCAGTACTTC.

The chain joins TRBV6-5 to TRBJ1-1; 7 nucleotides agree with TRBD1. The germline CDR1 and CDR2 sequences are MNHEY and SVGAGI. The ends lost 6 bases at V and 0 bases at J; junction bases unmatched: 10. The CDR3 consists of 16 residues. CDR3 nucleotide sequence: TGTGCCAGCAGCTATACGGAGACAGGGATGAACACTGAAGCTTTCTTT. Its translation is CASSYTETGMNTEAFF.